This T cell receptor beta chain was recorded in a study of cytomegalovirus exposure and HLA in healthy donors. The CDR3 is made up of 16 amino acids. J lost 0 bases, V lost 0 bases, and 4 bases had no gene match. Germline V gives CDR1 MGHRA, CDR2 YSYEKL. This clone came up a few times. 60 Vbeta and 13 Jbeta primers were used in PCR. This table comes from immunoSEQ multiplex PCR, and its TCRdb copy is limited to in-frame clones, with some not included. The table shows 100,000 or so clones, with around four fifths occurring only once. The V and J genes are TRBV4-1 and TRBJ1-1, with 7 bases fitting TRBD1. The TCR was taken from a man younger than 40 in good health and CMV-seronegative. Sequencing was done on a sample of PBMCs. Written as DNA, the CDR3 is TGCGCCAGCAGCCAAGAGTCGGGACAGATGAACACTGAAGCTTTCTTT. The encoded protein is CASSQESGQMNTEAFF.